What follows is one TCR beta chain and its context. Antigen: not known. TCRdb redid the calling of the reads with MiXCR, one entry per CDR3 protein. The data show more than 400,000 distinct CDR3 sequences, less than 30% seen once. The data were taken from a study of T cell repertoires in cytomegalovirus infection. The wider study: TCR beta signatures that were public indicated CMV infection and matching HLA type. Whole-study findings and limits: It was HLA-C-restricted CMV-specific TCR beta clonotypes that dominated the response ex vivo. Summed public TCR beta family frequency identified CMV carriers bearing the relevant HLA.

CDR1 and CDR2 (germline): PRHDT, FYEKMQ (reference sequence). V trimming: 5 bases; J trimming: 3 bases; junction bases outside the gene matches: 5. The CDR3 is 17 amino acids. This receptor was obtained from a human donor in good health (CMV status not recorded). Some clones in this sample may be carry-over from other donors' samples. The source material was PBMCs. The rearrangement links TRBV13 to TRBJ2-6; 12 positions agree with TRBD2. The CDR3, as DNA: TGTGCCAGCAGCCGACTAGCGGGAGTCTATGGGGCCAACGTCCTGACTTTC. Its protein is CASSRLAGVYGANVLTF.